The TCR beta chain under discussion was sequenced for a study of cytomegalovirus exposure and HLA in healthy donors. About this clone: Its antigen remains unknown.

PCR involved 60 Vbeta and 13 Jbeta primers. The repertoire was sequenced with immunoSEQ multiplex PCR; TCRdb's copy has only in-frame clones and lacks some. The sample contains about 130,000 clones, roughly 78% of which appear only once. Study-wide findings and caveats: Researchers reported in a later analysis that a missense DCLRE1C variant was tied to TCR beta V- and J-gene trimming.

Sequenced input: PBMCs. This receptor was identified in a man aged 25-45 years in good health and CMV-seronegative.

CDR3 residues: CASSSSGGSTDTQYF. Written as DNA, the CDR3 is TGTGCCAGCAGCTCTAGCGGGGGTAGCACAGATACGCAGTATTTT. The chain recombines TRBV5-4 with TRBJ2-3; 10 bases line up with TRBD2. The CDR3 runs to 15 residues. Per the germline V gene, CDR1 is SGHNT and CDR2 is YYREEE (reference sequence). Germline trimming cut 3 bases from V and 0 bases from J; bases unmatched to any gene: 1.